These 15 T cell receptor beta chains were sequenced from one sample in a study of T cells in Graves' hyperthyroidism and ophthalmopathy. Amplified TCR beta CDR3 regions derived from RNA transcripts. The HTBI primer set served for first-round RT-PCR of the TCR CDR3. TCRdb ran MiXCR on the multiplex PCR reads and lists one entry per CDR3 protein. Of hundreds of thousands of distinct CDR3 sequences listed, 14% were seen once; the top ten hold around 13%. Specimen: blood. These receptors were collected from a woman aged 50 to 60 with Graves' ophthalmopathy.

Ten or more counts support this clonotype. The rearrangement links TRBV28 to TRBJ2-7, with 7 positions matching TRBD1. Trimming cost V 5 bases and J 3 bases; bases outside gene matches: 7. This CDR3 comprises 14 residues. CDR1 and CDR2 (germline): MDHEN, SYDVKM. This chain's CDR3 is CASSDSGQLYEQYF. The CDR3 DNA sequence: TGTGCCAGCAGTGATTCGGGACAGCTCTACGAGCAGTACTTC.

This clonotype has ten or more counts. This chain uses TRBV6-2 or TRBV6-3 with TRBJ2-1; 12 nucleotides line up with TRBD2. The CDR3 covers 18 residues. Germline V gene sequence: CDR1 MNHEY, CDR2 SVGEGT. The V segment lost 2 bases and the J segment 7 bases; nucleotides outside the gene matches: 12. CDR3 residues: CASSYPLRLAGVGNEQFF. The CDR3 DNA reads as TGTGCCAGCAGTTACCCCCTAAGACTAGCGGGAGTGGGGAATGAGCAGTTCTTC.

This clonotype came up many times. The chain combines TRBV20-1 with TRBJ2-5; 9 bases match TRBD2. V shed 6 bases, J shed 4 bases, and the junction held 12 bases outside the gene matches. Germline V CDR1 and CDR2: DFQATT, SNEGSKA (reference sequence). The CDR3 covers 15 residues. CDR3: CSATLWGSGRETQYF. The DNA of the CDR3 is TGCAGTGCAACGCTCTGGGGTAGCGGGAGAGAGACCCAGTACTTC.

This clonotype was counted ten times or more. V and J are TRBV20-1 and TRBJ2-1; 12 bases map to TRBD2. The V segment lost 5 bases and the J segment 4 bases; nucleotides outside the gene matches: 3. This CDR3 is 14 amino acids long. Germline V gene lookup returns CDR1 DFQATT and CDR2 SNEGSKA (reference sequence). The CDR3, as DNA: TGCAGTGCTGGACTAGCGGGATCTTACAATGAGCAGTTCTTC. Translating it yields CSAGLAGSYNEQFF.

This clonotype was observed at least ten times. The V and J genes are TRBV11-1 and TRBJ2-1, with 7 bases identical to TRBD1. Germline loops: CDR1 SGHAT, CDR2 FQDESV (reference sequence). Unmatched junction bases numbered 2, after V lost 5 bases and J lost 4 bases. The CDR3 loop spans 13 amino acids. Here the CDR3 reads CASSEQGYNEQFF. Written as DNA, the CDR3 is TGTGCCAGCAGCGAACAGGGGTACAATGAGCAGTTCTTC.

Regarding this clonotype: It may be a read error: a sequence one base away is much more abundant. The CDR3 reads CASSLGRIDYEQYF. The CDR3 region has the DNA TGTGCCAGCAGCTTGGGCAGGATCGACTACGAGCAGTACTTC. This chain uses TRBV7-2 with TRBJ2-7, with D hard to call. Germline CDR1 is SGHTA and CDR2 is FQGNSA. V was pared by 3 bases and J by 3 bases, with 12 bases between. This CDR3 is 14 amino acids long.

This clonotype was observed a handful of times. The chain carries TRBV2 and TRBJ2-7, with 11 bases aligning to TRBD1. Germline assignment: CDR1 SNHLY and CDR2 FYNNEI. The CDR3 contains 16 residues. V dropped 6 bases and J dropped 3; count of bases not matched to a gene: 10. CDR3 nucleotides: TGTGCCAGCAGCTCCACCTGGACAGGGGGCCGCTACGAGCAGTACTTC. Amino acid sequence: CASSSTWTGGRYEQYF.

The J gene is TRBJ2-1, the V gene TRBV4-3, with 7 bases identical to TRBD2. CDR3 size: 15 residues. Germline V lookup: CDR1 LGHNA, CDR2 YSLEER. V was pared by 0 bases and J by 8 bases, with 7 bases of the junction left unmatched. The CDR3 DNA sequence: TGCGCCAGCAGCCAAGATCCAGCGGGACCACATGAGCAGTTCTTC. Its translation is CASSQDPAGPHEQFF.

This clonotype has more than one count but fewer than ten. CDR3 DNA sequence: TGTGCCAGCAGCTTTTTTAGCGGGAGTCACAATGAGCAGTTCTTC. Translated: CASSFFSGSHNEQFF. The chain recombines TRBV7-3 with TRBJ2-1, with 9 positions matching TRBD2. Germline V gene sequence: CDR1 SGHTA, CDR2 FQGTGA. The CDR3 is made up of 15 amino acids. The ends lost 3 bases at V and 5 bases at J; junction bases unmatched: 5.

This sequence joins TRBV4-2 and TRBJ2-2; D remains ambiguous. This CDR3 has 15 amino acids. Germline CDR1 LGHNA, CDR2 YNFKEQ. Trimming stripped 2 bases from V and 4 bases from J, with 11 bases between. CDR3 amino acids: CASSQPSRGTGELFF. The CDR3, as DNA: TGTGCCAGCAGCCAACCGTCCCGTGGCACCGGGGAGCTGTTTTTT.

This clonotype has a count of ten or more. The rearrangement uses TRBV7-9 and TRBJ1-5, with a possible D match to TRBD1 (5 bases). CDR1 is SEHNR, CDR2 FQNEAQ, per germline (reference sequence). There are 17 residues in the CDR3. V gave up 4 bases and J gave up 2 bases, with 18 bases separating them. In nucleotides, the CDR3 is TGTGCCAGCAGCTCGTGGGATAGGGGAGGTGGCAATCAGCCCCAGCATTTT. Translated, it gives CASSSWDRGGGNQPQHF.

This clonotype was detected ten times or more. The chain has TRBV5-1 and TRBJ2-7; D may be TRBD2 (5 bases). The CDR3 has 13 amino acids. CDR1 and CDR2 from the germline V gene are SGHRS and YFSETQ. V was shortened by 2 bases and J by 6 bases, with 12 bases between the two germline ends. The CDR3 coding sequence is TGCGCCAGCAGCTTATTTGAGGGAAGCGAGCAGTACTTC. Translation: CASSLFEGSEQYF.

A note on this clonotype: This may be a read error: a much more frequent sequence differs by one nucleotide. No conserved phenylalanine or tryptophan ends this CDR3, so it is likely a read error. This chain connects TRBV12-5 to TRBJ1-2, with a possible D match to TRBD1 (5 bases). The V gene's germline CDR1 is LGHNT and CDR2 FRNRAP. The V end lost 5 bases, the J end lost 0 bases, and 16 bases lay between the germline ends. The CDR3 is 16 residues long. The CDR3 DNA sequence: TGTGCTAGTGGTCTCCGGGACGGCGCTACTAACTATGGCTACACCCTC. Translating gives CASGLRDGATNYGYTL.

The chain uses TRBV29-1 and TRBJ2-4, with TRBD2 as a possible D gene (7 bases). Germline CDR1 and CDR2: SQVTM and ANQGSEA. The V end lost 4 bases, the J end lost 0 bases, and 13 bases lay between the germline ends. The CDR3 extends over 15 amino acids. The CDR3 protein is CSVAGGLLAKNIQYF. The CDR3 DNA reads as TGCAGCGTTGCCGGGGGGCTACTAGCCAAAAACATTCAGTACTTC.

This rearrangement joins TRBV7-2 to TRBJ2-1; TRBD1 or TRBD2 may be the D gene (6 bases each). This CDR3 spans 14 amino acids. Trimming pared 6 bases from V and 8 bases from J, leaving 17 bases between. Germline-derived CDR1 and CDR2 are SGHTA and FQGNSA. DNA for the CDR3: TGTGCCAGCAGTTACCCCGGGGGCCGCGATGAGCAGTTCTTC. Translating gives CASSYPGGRDEQFF.